The present TCR beta chain was sequenced within a study of cytomegalovirus exposure and HLA in healthy donors. Study-level points and caveats: Investigators reported over 150 TCR beta chains as tied to cytomegalovirus.

Donors were nominally healthy when sampled, though unrecorded immune exposures were likely. It was with 60 Vbeta and 13 Jbeta primers that the PCR ran. Assay: immunoSEQ multiplex PCR; the TCRdb copy retains only in-frame clones and omits some. This repertoire includes under 65,000 clones. Details on this clone: Antigen: not known.

V was cut by 4 bases and J by 0 bases, with 8 bases left in between. Germline V gene lookup returns CDR1 KGHSH and CDR2 LQKENI. The CDR3 totals 14 residues. The sequenced material came from PBMCs. The TCR sequence derives from a woman between 25 and 40 years old in good health and CMV-seropositive. The chain has TRBV18 and TRBJ2-3; tentatively, D is TRBD1 (6 bases). CDR3 protein: CASSLQGSTDTQYF. Written as DNA, the CDR3 is TGTGCCAGCTCACTGCAGGGGAGCACAGATACGCAGTATTTT.